This TCR beta chain was observed in a study of CD8+ T cells in alopecia areata. The wider study: A regimen of oral tofacitinib, 5 to 10 mg twice daily, was given to treated patients.

With regard to this clone: Its antigen is undetermined.

Findings and limits, study-wide: Normal skin's resident alphabeta T cells are also sequenced in scalp samples. Sharing of TCR sequences between patients (possibly for HLA-related reasons) was less clear than in mice.

Lesional scalp punch biopsies and peripheral blood came from alopecia areata patients. After isolation, RNA underwent reverse transcription to generate cDNA as the sequencing template. Measured with immunoSEQ multiplex PCR; TCRdb has only the in-frame clones, and not every one. The sample has roughly 150,000 clones, more than 45% seen once. V was trimmed by 5 bases and J by 8 bases, leaving 12 bases between them. CDR3 size: 13 residues. Germline CDR1 is MNHNY and CDR2 is SVGAGI (reference sequence). This clonotype was sampled from a human donor with alopecia areata. This sequence joins TRBV6-6 and TRBJ2-2; no clear D gene. The specimen was CD8+ T cells sorted from blood, collected at week 0. Written as DNA, the CDR3 is TGTGCCAGCAGTCCCCAGCTGGGGGGGGAGCTGTTTTTT. This sequence encodes CASSPQLGGELFF.